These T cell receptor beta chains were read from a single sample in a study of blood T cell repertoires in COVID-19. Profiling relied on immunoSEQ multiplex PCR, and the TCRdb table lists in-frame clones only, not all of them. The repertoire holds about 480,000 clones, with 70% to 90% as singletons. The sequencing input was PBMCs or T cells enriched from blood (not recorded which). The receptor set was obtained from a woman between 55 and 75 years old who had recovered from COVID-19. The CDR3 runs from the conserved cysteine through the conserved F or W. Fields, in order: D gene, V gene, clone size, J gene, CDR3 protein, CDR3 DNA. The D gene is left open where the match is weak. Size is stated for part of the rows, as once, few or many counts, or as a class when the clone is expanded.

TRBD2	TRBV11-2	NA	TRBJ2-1	CASSLMGVRGDPYNEQFF	TGTGCCAGCAGCTTAATGGGTGTGCGGGGGGACCCCTACAATGAGCAGTTCTTC
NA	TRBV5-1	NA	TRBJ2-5	CASRESGAAAREETQYF	TGCGCCAGCAGGGAATCAGGGGCCGCCGCAAGGGAAGAGACCCAGTACTTC
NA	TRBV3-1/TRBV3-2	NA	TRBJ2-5	CASSPSATSPDTAQYF	TGTGCCAGCAGCCCGTCGGCTACTAGCCCGGACACGGCCCAGTACTTC
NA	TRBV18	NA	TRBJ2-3	CASSPRGGSDTQYF	TGTGCCAGCTCACCTAGGGGGGGCAGCGATACGCAGTATTTT
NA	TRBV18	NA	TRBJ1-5	CASSPEGFPNQPQHF	TGTGCCAGCTCACCAGAGGGTTTTCCCAATCAGCCCCAGCATTTT
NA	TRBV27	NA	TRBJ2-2	CASSLLGAGARSDTGELFF	TGTGCCAGCAGTTTATTGGGGGCGGGGGCCCGGAGTGACACCGGGGAGCTGTTTTTT
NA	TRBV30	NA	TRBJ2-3	CAWRSEAGTDTQYF	TGTGCCTGGAGGTCGGAGGCCGGGACAGATACGCAGTATTTT
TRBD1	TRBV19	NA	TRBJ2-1	CASSITGGGYNEQFF	TGTGCCAGTAGTATTACAGGGGGAGGCTACAATGAGCAGTTCTTC
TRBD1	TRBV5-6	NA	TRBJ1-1	CASSFGTVNTEAFF	TGTGCCAGCAGCTTTGGGACAGTGAACACTGAAGCTTTCTTT
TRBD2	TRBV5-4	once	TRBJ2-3	CASSLWEGTDTQYF	TGTGCCAGCAGCTTGTGGGAGGGTACAGATACGCAGTATTTT
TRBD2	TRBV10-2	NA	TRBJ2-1	CASSESWGGSEGSYNEQFF	TGCGCCAGCAGTGAGTCGTGGGGGGGGTCCGAAGGCTCCTACAATGAGCAGTTCTTC
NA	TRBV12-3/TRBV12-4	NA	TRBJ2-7	CASSLLGGYEQYF	TGTGCCAGCAGTTTACTCGGGGGCTACGAGCAGTACTTC
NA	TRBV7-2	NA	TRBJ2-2	CASSFTRTGELFF	TGTGCCAGCAGCTTCACTAGAACCGGGGAGCTGTTTTTT
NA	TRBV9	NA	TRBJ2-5	CASSVGGQQETQYF	TGTGCCAGCAGCGTAGGAGGTCAGCAAGAGACCCAGTACTTC